Listed here are 20 T cell receptor beta chains from one sample, sequenced in a study of T cells after yellow fever vaccination. Each CDR3 protein is one row after TCRdb ran MiXCR on the 5' RACE reads. The sample lists approximately 240,000 distinct CDR3 sequences, about 3.5% seen once, with about 19% in the top ten. This specimen was PBMCs, taken 15 days after the yellow fever booster vaccination. Every receptor here comes from a young man who received the YFV17D yellow fever vaccine.

This clonotype was counted many times. The chain has TRBV10-3 and TRBJ2-3, with 10 positions matching TRBD2. The CDR3 is 14 residues long. With 8 bases clipped from V and 4 bases from J, the junction kept 6 bases outside the gene matches. Per germline, CDR1 ENHRY and CDR2 SYGVKD. The CDR3: CAIAERGGADTQYF. CDR3 DNA: TGTGCCATCGCAGAGCGGGGGGGCGCAGATACGCAGTATTTT.

This clonotype was counted ten times or more. This chain links TRBV4-3 with TRBJ2-1; the D is unclear. V lost 0 bases, J lost 8 bases, and 14 bases lay in between. This CDR3 is built from 15 residues. Germline assignment: CDR1 LGHNA and CDR2 YSLEER. The DNA for the CDR3 is TGCGCCAGCAGCCAAGATGCCCAGCGTCAGGATGAGCAGTTCTTC. This gives the protein CASSQDAQRQDEQFF.

This clonotype was observed at least ten times. V and J are TRBV7-9 and TRBJ1-2; D is undetermined. The CDR3 is made up of 14 amino acids. Germline loops: CDR1 SEHNR, CDR2 FQNEAQ (reference sequence). Trimming removed 1 base at V and 4 bases at J, with 10 bases between. In nucleotides, the CDR3 is TGTGCCAGCAGCTTAGTTTCCCAAGGCTATGGCTACACCTTC. It translates to CASSLVSQGYGYTF.

This clonotype was counted many times. The gene calls are TRBV7-2 and TRBJ2-3; TRBD2 agrees at 12 bases. Trimming at V came to 4 bases and at J to 5 bases, leaving 4 bases not matched to a gene. The CDR3 consists of 15 residues. The V gene's germline CDR1 is SGHTA and CDR2 FQGNSA. The CDR3 sequence is CASSWTSGVGDTQYF. CDR3 in DNA: TGTGCCAGCAGCTGGACTAGCGGGGTGGGAGATACGCAGTATTTT. The whole variable domain, remainder taken from reference TRBV7-2 and TRBJ2-3, is GAGVSQSPSNKVTEKGKDVELRCDPISGHTALYWYRQSLGQGLEFLIYFQGNSAPDKSGLPSDRFSAERTGGSVSTLTIQRTQQEDSAVYLCASSWTSGVGDTQYFGPGTRLTVL.

There are many counts of this clonotype. This chain links TRBV7-3 with TRBJ2-1, with 7 positions matching TRBD1. V lost 1 base, J lost 0 bases, and 0 bases stayed unmatched. The CDR3 consists of 15 residues. Germline CDR1 and CDR2: SGHTA and FQGTGA. CDR3 residues: CASSLNRGSYNEQFF. In DNA, the CDR3 is TGTGCCAGCAGCTTAAACAGGGGCTCCTACAATGAGCAGTTCTTC.

This clonotype was found many times. The V gene is TRBV7-2, the J gene TRBJ1-1; D is possibly TRBD1 (6 bases). V lost 4 bases and J lost 8, with 14 bases in between. CDR3 size: 13 residues. From germline, CDR1 is SGHTA and CDR2 FQGNSA. DNA of the CDR3: TGTGCCAGCAGCTACTCCCGCGGACAGGAAGCTTTCTTT. This translates into CASSYSRGQEAFF.

This clonotype was recorded many times. The V call is TRBV7-2, the J call TRBJ1-5; maybe TRBD1 (6 bases). The germline V gene has CDR1 SGHTA and CDR2 FQGNSA. This CDR3 is built from 16 residues. V was clipped by 5 bases and J by 4 bases, with 18 bases between them. The CDR3 coding sequence is TGTGCCAGCAGCCCCCCTGGCTCGGGACAAAATCAGCCCCAGCATTTT. Encoded protein: CASSPPGSGQNQPQHF.

This clonotype appeared many times. CDR3 sequence reads: CASSLDRGQVETQYF. Written as DNA, the CDR3 is TGCGCCAGCAGCTTGGACAGGGGGCAGGTAGAGACCCAGTACTTC. The chain recombines TRBV4-1 with TRBJ2-5; 11 bases are shared with TRBD1. CDR1 is MGHRA and CDR2 is YSYEKL in the germline V gene. The trim removed 5 bases at V and 4 bases at J, leaving 6 bases unmatched. The CDR3 is 15 residues long.

This clonotype came up a few times. The J gene is TRBJ2-3, the V gene TRBV10-3; D possibly matches TRBD1 or TRBD2 (5 bases each). The CDR3 runs 12 residues. Trimming took off 8 bases at V and 1 base at J, with 7 bases between the two ends. Germline V gene sequence: CDR1 ENHRY, CDR2 SYGVKD. In DNA form, the CDR3 reads TGTGCCATCCGGGACGGCACAGATACGCAGTATTTT. Protein product: CAIRDGTDTQYF.

This clonotype was observed many times. The chain recombines TRBV5-1 with TRBJ1-2, with D possibly TRBD1 on 6 matching bases. Germline V gives CDR1 SGHRS, CDR2 YFSETQ. Trimming pared 3 bases from V and 5 bases from J, leaving 14 bases between. The CDR3 loop spans 14 amino acids. The CDR3: CASSWVEGGYGYTF. CDR3 DNA: TGCGCCAGCAGCTGGGTAGAGGGGGGATATGGCTACACCTTC. Looking up the rest from reference TRBV5-1 and TRBJ1-2 gives the full variable domain: KAGVTQTPRYLIKTRGQQVTLSCSPISGHRSVSWYQQTPGQGLQFLFEYFSETQRNKGNFPGRFSGRQFSNSRSEMNVSTLELGDSALYLCASSWVEGGYGYTFGSGTRLTVV.

This clonotype was recorded at least ten times. This chain uses TRBV5-1 with TRBJ2-7; no clear D gene. V was cut by 0 bases and J by 0 bases, with 7 bases left in between. The CDR3 extends over 14 amino acids. Looked up from germline, CDR1 is SGHRS and CDR2 is YFSETQ. The CDR3 spells CASSLEVASYEQYF. The DNA for the CDR3 is TGCGCCAGCAGCTTGGAAGTAGCCTCCTACGAGCAGTACTTC.

This clonotype was detected ten times or more. The V call is TRBV6-2 or TRBV6-3, the J call TRBJ2-5; no clear D gene. V was cut by 6 bases and J by 2 bases, with 13 bases left in between. The CDR3 extends over 14 amino acids. Germline loops: CDR1 MNHEY, CDR2 SVGEGT. Here the CDR3 DNA reads TGTGCCAGCAGCCTACAGAGCCCTCAAGAGACCCAGTACTTC. Its protein product is CASSLQSPQETQYF.

This clonotype occurred many times. The chain recombines TRBV19 with TRBJ2-5; a weak D match, TRBD1 (5 bases). V was trimmed by 3 bases and J by 5 bases, leaving 13 bases between them. Germline CDR1 reads LNHDA; CDR2 reads SQIVND (reference sequence). The CDR3 covers 14 residues. CDR3 DNA sequence: TGTGCCAGTAGTATCTCCAGCAAGGGGGAGACCCAGTACTTC. Translated, it gives CASSISSKGETQYF.

This clonotype appeared many times. The rearrangement links TRBV12-3 or TRBV12-4 to TRBJ2-3; 12 nucleotides match TRBD2. The CDR3 runs 17 residues. After removal of 7 bases from V and 0 bases from J, the junction contained 8 bases not matched to a gene. CDR3 residues: CASTEQTSGGSTDTQYF. The CDR3 DNA follows: TGTGCCAGCACCGAACAGACTAGCGGGGGAAGCACAGATACGCAGTATTTT.

This clonotype was detected many times. The chain couples TRBV3-1 to TRBJ1-1; D is uncertain. The V end lost 0 bases, the J end lost 3 bases, and 11 bases lay between the germline ends. Germline V gene lookup returns CDR1 LGHDT and CDR2 YNNKEL (reference sequence). This CDR3 has 15 amino acids. The CDR3 protein is CASSQENYRYTEAFF. For the CDR3, the DNA is TGTGCCAGCAGCCAAGAAAACTACAGATACACTGAAGCTTTCTTT.

In the case of this clonotype: With a much larger clone just one base away, this may be a read error. The rearrangement uses TRBV29-1 and TRBJ2-3; D could derive from TRBD1 or TRBD2 (7 bases each). Germline V gene data show CDR1 as SQVTM and CDR2 as ANQGSEA. This CDR3 has 14 residues. The CDR3 region is CSVGRGGATDSQYF. CDR3 nucleotide sequence: TGCAGCGTTGGCAGGGGGGGGGCAACAGATTCGCAGTATTTT.

At least ten counts were recorded for this clonotype. This rearrangement joins TRBV18 to TRBJ2-3, with 10 bases matching TRBD2. Trimming at V came to 3 bases and at J to 1 base, leaving 4 bases not matched to a gene. Germline V gene sequence: CDR1 KGHSH, CDR2 LQKENI. The CDR3 runs to 16 residues. CDR3 sequence: CASSPLAGDRTDTQYF. For the CDR3, the DNA is TGTGCCAGCTCACCCCTAGCGGGGGACCGCACAGATACGCAGTATTTT.

This clonotype was observed at least ten times. This chain uses TRBV9 with TRBJ1-1, with no clear D. V lost 2 bases and J 1 base, leaving 9 bases between the germline ends. Per the germline V gene, CDR1 is SGDLS and CDR2 is YYNGEE. CDR3 length: 14 residues. DNA of the CDR3: TGTGCCAGCAGCGTGGGGTTGAGGAACACTGAAGCTTTCTTT. Protein: CASSVGLRNTEAFF. Drawing the rest from reference TRBV9 and TRBJ1-1, the complete variable domain is DSGVTQTPKHLITATGQRVTLRCSPRSGDLSVYWYQQSLDQGLQFLIQYYNGEERAKGNILERFSAQQFPDLHSELNLSSLELGDSALYFCASSVGLRNTEAFFGQGTRLTVV.

The table lists this clonotype with many counts. The chain links TRBV5-1 to TRBJ1-3; unclear D gene. V lost 4 bases and J lost 0, with 5 bases in between. Germline V CDR1 and CDR2: SGHRS, YFSETQ. The CDR3 covers 13 residues. CDR3 coding DNA: TGCGCCAGCAGCCCCGGCTCTGGAAACACCATATATTTT. Its translation is CASSPGSGNTIYF.

By sample share, this clonotype is medium-sized. The V gene is TRBV25-1, the J gene TRBJ2-1; 9 nucleotides agree with TRBD2. The CDR3 has 15 amino acids. V was pared by 1 base and J by 6 bases, with 4 bases of the junction left unmatched. Per the germline V gene, CDR1 is MGHDK and CDR2 is SYGVNS. CDR3 amino acids: CASSELAGEVNEQFF. The CDR3 nucleotides are TGTGCCAGCAGTGAATTAGCGGGGGAGGTCAATGAGCAGTTCTTC.